This TCR beta chain was identified during a study of T cells in Graves' hyperthyroidism and ophthalmopathy. The CDR3 regions of TCR beta were amplified from RNA transcripts. The TCR CDR3 first-round RT-PCR relied on the HTBI primer set. One entry per CDR3 protein, called by TCRdb with MiXCR from the multiplex PCR reads. The top ten clones hold roughly 7.7% of a sample with 610,000 or so distinct CDR3 sequences, 46% of them seen once. Losses at the gene ends were 5 bases for V and 7 bases for J; bases not matched to a gene: 8. CDR3 size: 14 residues. This clonotype was found many times. Its matching antigen is unknown. Overall study findings and caveats: Prediction of ophthalmopathy progression came a median roughly 6.4 months pre-onset.

The clonotype originates from a woman aged 18-35 years with Graves' hyperthyroidism. The J gene is TRBJ1-2, the V gene TRBV12-3 or TRBV12-4, with 9 bases aligning to TRBD1. Source material: peripheral blood or thyroid tissue (not recorded which). The CDR3 region is CASSKRDRALGYTF. The CDR3 DNA reads as TGTGCCAGCAGTAAACGGGACAGGGCTCTTGGCTACACCTTC.